This T cell receptor (beta chain) originates from a study of T cell responses to AZD1222 COVID-19 vaccine. Only in-frame clones appear in the TCRdb table, and some are missing; sequencing was by immunoSEQ multiplex PCR. The sample has some 130,000 clones, approximately 90% seen once. Between the trimmed V and J ends, which lost 5 bases and 2 bases, there was a span of 13 bases. The CDR3 totals 14 residues. CDR1 SGHNT and CDR2 YYREEE come from the germline V gene (reference sequence). This receptor was identified in an adult in good health. The chain combines TRBV5-4 with TRBJ1-2, with D tentatively TRBD1 (6 bases). The source was peripheral blood, collected on day 0 of AZD1222 vaccination. The chain's CDR3 is CASRRQEPNYGYTF. CDR3 bases: TGTGCCAGCAGAAGACAGGAGCCAAACTATGGCTACACCTTC.